The clone carrying this TCR beta chain has a count of ten or more. The data originate from a study of CD8+CD57+ T cells in acquired aplastic anemia. The study profiled TCR beta VDJ and CDR3 using genomic DNA as template. TCRdb recomputed calls from the reads with MiXCR, one row per CDR3 protein. The table records more than 150,000 distinct CDR3 sequences, roughly half of them present only once. This CDR3 is 12 amino acids long. The germline CDR1 and CDR2 sequences are SEHNR and FQNEAQ (reference sequence). V shed 2 bases and J shed 8 bases, with 6 bases lying between them. The sequenced patients had an expansion of CD8+CD57+ cells seen by flow cytometry.

The TCR was taken from a human donor with aplastic anemia. Sequenced: sorted CD4+, CD8+, or CD8+CD57+ T cells (not recorded which) from PBMCs. The chain uses TRBV7-9 and TRBJ1-4; D gene ambiguous. CDR3 sequence: CASSLSVEKLFF. The CDR3 coding sequence is TGTGCCAGCAGCTTATCTGTCGAAAAACTGTTTTTT.